This T cell receptor beta chain appears in the sequencing data of a study of Ad26.COV2.S vaccination and SARS-CoV-2 variants. TCRdb keeps only in-frame clones here, not all; method: immunoSEQ multiplex PCR. The data show roughly 100,000 clones, around 81% seen once. In the case of this clone: What it binds is not known.

Study conclusions and caveats: Vaccinated individuals (as opposed to placebo recipients) had higher spike-specific TCR breadth. Analytic work on TCR breadth and depth might have understated the full extent of total T cell responses. Similar non-spike TCR breadth was observed in recipients of vaccine and of placebo. Substantial response breadth was reportedly seen for spike-specific CD8+ and CD4+ T cells after vaccination.

The CDR3 contains 15 residues. V shed 1 base and J shed 1 base, with 11 bases lying between them. Germline CDR1 SGHKS, CDR2 YYEKEE (reference sequence). The sequence was obtained from a human donor who had recovered from COVID-19. The chain employs TRBV5-5 and TRBJ2-5; D not certain. The starting material was peripheral blood, obtained after recovery from COVID-19. CDR3 nucleotide sequence: TGTGCCAGCAGCTTGCAGCCCGGGTCCCAAGAGACCCAGTACTTC. It yields the protein CASSLQPGSQETQYF.